Listed below are T cell receptor beta chains from one sample, sequenced in a study of blood T cell repertoires in COVID-19. Sequencing used immunoSEQ multiplex PCR; TCRdb keeps in-frame clones, though not all of them. The sample includes some 93,000 clones, 65% to 90% of them seen just once. The sequenced sample was peripheral blood. All receptors come from a man aged 55 to 70 with acute or convalescent COVID-19. Both conserved end residues are part of each CDR3. Each record gives: V gene, J gene, clone size, D gene, CDR3 length, CDR3 protein. A D gene is named only where the DNA matches it firmly. Some rows mark clone size as missing; the rest say once, few, many or name a class of expanded clone.

v_call: TRBV2
j_call: TRBJ2-1
clone_size: -
d_call: TRBD2
cdr3_length: 16
cdr3_aa: CASRVTGLAGLNEQFF

v_call: TRBV6-6
j_call: TRBJ1-2
clone_size: few
d_call: -
cdr3_length: 13
cdr3_aa: CASSFRQDYGYTF

v_call: TRBV18
j_call: TRBJ2-7
clone_size: -
d_call: -
cdr3_length: 16
cdr3_aa: CASSPPSGHTLGEQYF

v_call: TRBV25-1
j_call: TRBJ1-1
clone_size: -
d_call: -
cdr3_length: 11
cdr3_aa: CASSAGGEAFF

v_call: TRBV11-2
j_call: TRBJ2-2
clone_size: -
d_call: -
cdr3_length: 15
cdr3_aa: CASSLVGRQSGELFF

v_call: TRBV5-1
j_call: TRBJ2-1
clone_size: many
d_call: -
cdr3_length: 15
cdr3_aa: CASSLSIQTYNEQFF

v_call: TRBV30
j_call: TRBJ2-2
clone_size: -
d_call: TRBD2
cdr3_length: 17
cdr3_aa: CAWTLPGLAANTGELFF

v_call: TRBV19
j_call: TRBJ2-1
clone_size: -
d_call: -
cdr3_length: 15
cdr3_aa: CASSVAGYSYNEQFF

v_call: TRBV19
j_call: TRBJ2-7
clone_size: -
d_call: -
cdr3_length: 13
cdr3_aa: CASSRGGGYEQYF

v_call: TRBV7-2
j_call: TRBJ2-5
clone_size: -
d_call: TRBD2
cdr3_length: 14
cdr3_aa: CASSFTSGQETQYF

v_call: TRBV7-6
j_call: TRBJ1-1
clone_size: few
d_call: TRBD1
cdr3_length: 14
cdr3_aa: CASSTGQGDTEAFF

v_call: TRBV27
j_call: TRBJ1-2
clone_size: few
d_call: -
cdr3_length: 17
cdr3_aa: CASRPDEDRRARDGYTF

v_call: TRBV7-8
j_call: TRBJ2-7
clone_size: -
d_call: TRBD1
cdr3_length: 16
cdr3_aa: CASSPRTNPRGYEQYF

v_call: TRBV5-1
j_call: TRBJ2-7
clone_size: once
d_call: -
cdr3_length: 14
cdr3_aa: CASSLSATLYEQYF

v_call: TRBV5-1
j_call: TRBJ2-6
clone_size: -
d_call: TRBD1
cdr3_length: 18
cdr3_aa: CASSLVPGQGAGANVLTF

v_call: TRBV14
j_call: TRBJ2-3
clone_size: -
d_call: TRBD2
cdr3_length: 15
cdr3_aa: CASSHRDYSTDTQYF

v_call: TRBV5-6
j_call: TRBJ2-1
clone_size: -
d_call: TRBD2
cdr3_length: 13
cdr3_aa: CASSYSGRALQFF

v_call: TRBV5-1
j_call: TRBJ2-1
clone_size: -
d_call: TRBD2
cdr3_length: 16
cdr3_aa: CASSWTTSGRIGEQFF

v_call: TRBV7-2
j_call: TRBJ2-5
clone_size: once
d_call: -
cdr3_length: 13
cdr3_aa: CASSPLSQETQYF

v_call: TRBV2
j_call: TRBJ1-2
clone_size: -
d_call: -
cdr3_length: 13
cdr3_aa: CASTPEEVYGYTF

v_call: TRBV7-2
j_call: TRBJ2-3
clone_size: -
d_call: TRBD2
cdr3_length: 18
cdr3_aa: CASSSRGLAGGSTDTQYF

v_call: TRBV4-3
j_call: TRBJ2-5
clone_size: -
d_call: -
cdr3_length: 13
cdr3_aa: CASSQDSLETQYF

v_call: TRBV14
j_call: TRBJ2-2
clone_size: -
d_call: TRBD1
cdr3_length: 14
cdr3_aa: CASSSGTVTGELFF

v_call: TRBV2
j_call: TRBJ2-1
clone_size: few
d_call: -
cdr3_length: 15
cdr3_aa: CASSEDGLSYNEQFF

v_call: TRBV5-5
j_call: TRBJ1-2
clone_size: -
d_call: -
cdr3_length: 14
cdr3_aa: CASSWTVNNYGYTF

v_call: TRBV2
j_call: TRBJ1-5
clone_size: -
d_call: TRBD1
cdr3_length: 14
cdr3_aa: CASSGQGLGQPQHF

v_call: TRBV7-3
j_call: TRBJ2-3
clone_size: -
d_call: -
cdr3_length: 13
cdr3_aa: CASSWGGTDTQYF

v_call: TRBV9
j_call: TRBJ1-1
clone_size: -
d_call: -
cdr3_length: 15
cdr3_aa: CASSVDRSPGTEAFF

v_call: TRBV3-1/TRBV3-2
j_call: TRBJ1-5
clone_size: -
d_call: -
cdr3_length: 15
cdr3_aa: CASSPLKCLNQPQHF